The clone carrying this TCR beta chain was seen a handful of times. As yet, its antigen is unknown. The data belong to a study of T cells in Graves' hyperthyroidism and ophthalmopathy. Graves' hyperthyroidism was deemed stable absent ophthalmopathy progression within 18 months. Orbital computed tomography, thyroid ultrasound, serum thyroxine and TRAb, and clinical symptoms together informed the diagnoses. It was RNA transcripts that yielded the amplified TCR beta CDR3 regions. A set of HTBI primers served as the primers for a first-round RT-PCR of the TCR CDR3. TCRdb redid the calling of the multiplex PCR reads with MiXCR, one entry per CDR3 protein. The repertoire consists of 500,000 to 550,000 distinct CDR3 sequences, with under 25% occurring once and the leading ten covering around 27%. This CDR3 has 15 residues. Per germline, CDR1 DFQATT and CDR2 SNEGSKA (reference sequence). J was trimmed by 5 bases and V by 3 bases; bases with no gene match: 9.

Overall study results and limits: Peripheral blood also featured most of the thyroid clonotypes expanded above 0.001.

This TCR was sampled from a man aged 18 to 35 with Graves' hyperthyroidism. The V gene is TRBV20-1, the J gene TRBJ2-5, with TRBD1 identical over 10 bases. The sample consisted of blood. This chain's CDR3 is CSARRGTGDVETQYF. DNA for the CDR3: TGCAGTGCTAGGAGGGGGACAGGGGATGTTGAGACCCAGTACTTC.